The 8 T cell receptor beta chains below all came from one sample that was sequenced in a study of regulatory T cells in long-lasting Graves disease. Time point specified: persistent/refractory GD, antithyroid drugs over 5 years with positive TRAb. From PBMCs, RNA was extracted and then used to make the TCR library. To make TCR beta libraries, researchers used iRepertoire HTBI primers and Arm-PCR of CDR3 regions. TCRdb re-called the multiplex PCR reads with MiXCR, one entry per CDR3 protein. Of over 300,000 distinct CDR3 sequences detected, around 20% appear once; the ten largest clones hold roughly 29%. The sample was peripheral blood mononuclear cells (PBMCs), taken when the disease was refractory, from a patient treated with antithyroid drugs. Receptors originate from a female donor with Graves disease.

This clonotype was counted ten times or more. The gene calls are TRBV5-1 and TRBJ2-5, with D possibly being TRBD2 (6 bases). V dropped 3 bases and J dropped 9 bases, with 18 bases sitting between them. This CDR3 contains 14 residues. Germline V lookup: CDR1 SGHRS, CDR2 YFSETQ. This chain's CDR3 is CASSSGGLVVAQYF. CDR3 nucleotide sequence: TGCGCCAGCAGCTCTGGGGGACTGGTAGTGGCCCAGTACTTC.

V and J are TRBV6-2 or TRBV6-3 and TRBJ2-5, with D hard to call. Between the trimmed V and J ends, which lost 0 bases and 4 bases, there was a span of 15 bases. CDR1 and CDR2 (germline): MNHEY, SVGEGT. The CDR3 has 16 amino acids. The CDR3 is CASSYSGPSRSETQYF. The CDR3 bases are TGTGCCAGCAGTTACTCCGGGCCCTCCAGGTCAGAGACCCAGTACTTC.

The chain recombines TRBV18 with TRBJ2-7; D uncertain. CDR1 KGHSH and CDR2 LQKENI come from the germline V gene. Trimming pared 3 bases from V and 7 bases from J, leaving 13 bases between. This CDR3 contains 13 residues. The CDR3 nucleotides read TGTGCCAGCTCACCCGACCCCCGGGCTGAGCAGTACTTC. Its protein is CASSPDPRAEQYF.

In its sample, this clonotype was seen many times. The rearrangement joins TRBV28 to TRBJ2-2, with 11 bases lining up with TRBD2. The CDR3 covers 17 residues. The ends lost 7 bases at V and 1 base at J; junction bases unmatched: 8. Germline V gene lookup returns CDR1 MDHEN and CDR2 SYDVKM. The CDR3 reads CASTLGGLAGNTGELFF. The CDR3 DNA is TGTGCCAGCACTCTAGGAGGACTAGCGGGGAACACCGGGGAGCTGTTTTTT.

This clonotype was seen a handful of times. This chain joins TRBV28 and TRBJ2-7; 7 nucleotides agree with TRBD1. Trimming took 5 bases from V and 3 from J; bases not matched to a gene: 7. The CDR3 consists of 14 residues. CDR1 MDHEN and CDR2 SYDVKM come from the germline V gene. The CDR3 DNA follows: TGTGCCAGCAGTGTTCCCCGGGACAGCTACGAGCAGTACTTC. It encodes CASSVPRDSYEQYF.

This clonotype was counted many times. In nucleotides, the CDR3 is TGTGCCAGCAGCTTGGTAGGGACCGCCACTAATGAAAAACTGTTTTTT. Its translation: CASSLVGTATNEKLFF. The chain combines TRBV5-5 with TRBJ1-4; weak D call: TRBD1 (5 bases). Germline CDR1 is SGHKS and CDR2 is YYEKEE (reference sequence). The CDR3 runs 16 residues. Trimming took 0 bases from V and 2 from J, leaving 11 bases between them.

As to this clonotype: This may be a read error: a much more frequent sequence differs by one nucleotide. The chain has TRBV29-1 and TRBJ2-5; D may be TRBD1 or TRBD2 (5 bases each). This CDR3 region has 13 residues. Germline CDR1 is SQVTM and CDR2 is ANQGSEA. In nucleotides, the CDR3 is TGCGGCGTTGAGAGGGGCCCCCAAGAGACCCAGTACTTC. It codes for CGVERGPQETQYF.

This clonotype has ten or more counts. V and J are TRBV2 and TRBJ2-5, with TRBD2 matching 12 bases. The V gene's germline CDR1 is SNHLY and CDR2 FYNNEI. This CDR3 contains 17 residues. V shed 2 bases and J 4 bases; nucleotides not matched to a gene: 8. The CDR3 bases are TGTGCCAGCAGTGAAAGGCTAGCGGGGGGGCCGGGAGAGACCCAGTACTTC. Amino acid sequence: CASSERLAGGPGETQYF.